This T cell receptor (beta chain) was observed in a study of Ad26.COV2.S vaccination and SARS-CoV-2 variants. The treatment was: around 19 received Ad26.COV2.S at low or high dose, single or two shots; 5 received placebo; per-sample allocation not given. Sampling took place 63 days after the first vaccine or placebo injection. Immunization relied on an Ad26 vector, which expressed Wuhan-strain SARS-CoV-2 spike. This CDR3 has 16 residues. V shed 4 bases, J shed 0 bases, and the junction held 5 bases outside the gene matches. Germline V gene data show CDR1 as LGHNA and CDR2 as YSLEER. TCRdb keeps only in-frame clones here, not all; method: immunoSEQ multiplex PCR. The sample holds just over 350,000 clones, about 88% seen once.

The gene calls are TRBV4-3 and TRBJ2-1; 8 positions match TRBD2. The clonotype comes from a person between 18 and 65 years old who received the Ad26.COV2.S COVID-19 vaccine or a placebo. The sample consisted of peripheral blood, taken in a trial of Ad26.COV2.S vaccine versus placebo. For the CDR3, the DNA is TGCGCCAGCAGCCCCGCGGGGGGCGGCTCCTACAATGAGCAGTTCTTC. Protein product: CASSPAGGGSYNEQFF.